This is a list of T cell receptor beta chains from one sample in a study of human T cells and chemical hapten exposure. TCRdb reprocessed the RACE reads via MiXCR and lists one record per CDR3 protein. The table records 240,000 or so distinct CDR3 sequences, over 8% of them present only once. Sequencing was performed on whole blood, taken in connection with sensitization to the hapten diphenylcyclopropenone (DPC). These receptors were collected from a woman aged 40 to 50 with alopecia areata. Some clones in this sample may be carry-over from other donors' samples. The conserved cysteine and the conserved F or W are not part of the CDR3 here. The order of the fields is V gene, J gene, CDR3 protein.

>TRBV4-1|TRBJ1-6
ASSSGRSFGNSPLH
>TRBV28|TRBJ1-1
ASSLVSNGDKAF
>TRBV29-1|TRBJ2-3
SGRVRDTQY
>TRBV10-3|TRBJ2-1
ATQLAGGYNEQF
>TRBV9|TRBJ2-7
ASSGGQATYEQY
>TRBV10-3|TRBJ2-3
AIRLSDSGEFDTQY
>TRBV7-8|TRBJ2-3
ASTPPGAAGQDTQY
>TRBV20-1|TRBJ2-5
SARLAGVRETQY
>TRBV20-1|TRBJ2-1
SASGSRSYNEQF
>TRBV5-1|TRBJ1-4
ASSLTHGGANEKLF
>TRBV7-2|TRBJ2-1
ASSSRLAGGYNEQF
>TRBV29-1|TRBJ2-7
SVEADRDYEQY
>TRBV2|TRBJ2-5
ASLLGETQY
>TRBV7-8|TRBJ2-7
ATHVGSGTGIEQY
>TRBV24-1|TRBJ2-1
ATSDLGGRSHEQF
>TRBV7-2|TRBJ2-3
ASSLSLGPY
>TRBV7-6|TRBJ2-1
ASSLAPMDNEQF
>TRBV29-1|TRBJ2-7
SVEDDSYEQY
>TRBV9|TRBJ2-1
ASSETGTTEQF
>TRBV29-1|TRBJ2-2
SVNPQGAAGELF
>TRBV5-4|TRBJ2-3
ASSSLLGGPGTDTQY